Listed below are T cell receptor beta chains from one sample, sequenced in a study of early stage breast cancer tumors. The protocol was immunoSEQ multiplex PCR, while the TCRdb copy is restricted to in-frame clones and leaves out a portion. The sample consists of around 11,000 clones, more than 70% of them appearing once. Sequenced: breast tumor tissue. Receptors were obtained from a person aged 70 to 80 with breast cancer. Both conserved end residues are trimmed from each CDR3.

J	V	length	CDR3
TRBJ1-2	TRBV28	13	ASSLGGQGKGGYT
TRBJ2-3	TRBV5-1	13	ASSLVKGDTDTQY
TRBJ1-1	TRBV27	12	ASSQPTDGAEAF
TRBJ1-4	TRBV6-4	13	ASSRGGTGNEKLF
TRBJ2-2	TRBV9	13	ASSVAGGPTGELF
TRBJ1-1	TRBV10-3	14	AISEGGGTVDTEAF
TRBJ1-1	TRBV7-2	11	ASSLGVSGGAF
TRBJ1-2	TRBV6-5	12	ASSGGRGVAGYT
TRBJ1-2	TRBV20-1	9	SAQTGWGYT
TRBJ1-1	TRBV6-1	9	ASNRNTEAF
TRBJ2-3	TRBV7-7	13	ASSRLAGAADTQY
TRBJ2-3	TRBV30	12	AWRDTSGTDTQY
TRBJ2-1	TRBV5-1	13	ASSFSVAGMGEQF
TRBJ1-2	TRBV4-3	10	ASSQRGLGYT
TRBJ1-1	TRBV4-1	13	ASSHVGTGKTEAF
TRBJ1-2	TRBV6-5	14	ASSYSVAGAHKGYT
TRBJ2-5	TRBV4-1	11	ASSQGGQETQY
TRBJ1-6	TRBV27	12	ASLGGSYNSPLH
TRBJ1-6	TRBV5-6	15	ASSLNLGQGPNSPLH
TRBJ2-5	TRBV7-2	14	ASSLGLRDRGETQY
TRBJ2-5	TRBV7-9	12	ASSSLAGVETQY
TRBJ2-6	TRBV9	13	ASRGLASGANVLT
TRBJ2-5	TRBV4-1	16	ASSQTLAGGSLQETQY
TRBJ2-5	TRBV2	11	ASSETSVGTQY
TRBJ1-4	TRBV6-1	12	ASSGGLANEKLF
TRBJ1-4	TRBV30	12	AWSPGSVNEKLF
TRBJ2-6	TRBV29-1	13	SVETRGPGANVLT
TRBJ2-3	TRBV7-6	14	ASSSSFASGANTQY
TRBJ2-3	TRBV7-9	13	ASSLQAGRTDTQY
TRBJ1-1	TRBV19	13	ASSHIMRVNTEAF
TRBJ1-2	TRBV15	15	ATSREYPGQSNYGYT
TRBJ2-5	TRBV27	12	ASSRGGSQETQY
TRBJ1-5	TRBV29-1	12	SVARTGNGQPQH
TRBJ1-6	TRBV19	11	ASHGQINSPLH
TRBJ2-1	TRBV5-1	14	ASSGGTSGGGNEQF
TRBJ1-1	TRBV5-4	11	ASSTGEGTEAF
TRBJ1-2	TRBV19	11	ASSIGDTYGYT
TRBJ1-2	TRBV5-1	10	ASSFNGEGYT
TRBJ1-1	TRBV27	13	ASSFDRTSFTEAF
TRBJ1-5	TRBV10-2	12	ASSETGSGQPQH
TRBJ1-3	TRBV18	16	ASSPKSPGQGSGNTIY
TRBJ2-1	TRBV9	16	ASSVDLGAGGIYNEQF
TRBJ1-3	TRBV5-4	13	ASSLDRLFGNTIY
TRBJ1-5	TRBV19	12	ASSIRGSNQPQH
TRBJ2-1	TRBV19	14	ASSLGTSGSYNEQF
TRBJ2-2	TRBV7-6	15	ASSSSSSGGRPGELF
TRBJ2-3	TRBV9	13	ASSVALRSTDTQY
TRBJ2-7	TRBV7-3	14	ASSRPLAGVRGEQY
TRBJ1-1	TRBV18	13	ASSPSGTDNTEAF
TRBJ2-1	TRBV27	14	ASGSDRGSSYNEQF
TRBJ2-3	TRBV5-1	13	ASSYLAGNTDTQY
TRBJ2-7	TRBV6-4	11	ASSEQESYEQY
TRBJ2-1	TRBV7-9	14	ASSGDRGSSYNEQF
TRBJ2-7	TRBV6-6	12	ASQGSGKRYEQY
TRBJ2-7	TRBV14	13	ASSQAPVPDYEQY
TRBJ2-3	TRBV7-2	13	ASSSGGRFTDTQY